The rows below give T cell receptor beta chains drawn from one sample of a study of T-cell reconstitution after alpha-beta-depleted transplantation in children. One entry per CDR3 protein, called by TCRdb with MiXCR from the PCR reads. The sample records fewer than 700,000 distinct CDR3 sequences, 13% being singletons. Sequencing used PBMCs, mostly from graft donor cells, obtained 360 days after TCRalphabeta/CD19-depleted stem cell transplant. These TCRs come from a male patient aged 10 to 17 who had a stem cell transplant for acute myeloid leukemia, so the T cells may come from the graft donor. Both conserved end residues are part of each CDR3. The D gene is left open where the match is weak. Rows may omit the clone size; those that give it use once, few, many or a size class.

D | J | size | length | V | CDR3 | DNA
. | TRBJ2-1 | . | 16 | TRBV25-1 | CATTRPGSFSYNEQFF | TGTGCCACCACCCGGCCAGGGTCCTTCTCCTACAATGAGCAGTTCTTC
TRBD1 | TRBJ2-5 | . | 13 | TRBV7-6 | CAAGDRGRETQYF | TGTGCCGCGGGGGACAGGGGGCGTGAGACCCAGTACTTC
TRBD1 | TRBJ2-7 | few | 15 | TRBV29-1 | CSVGGGTGVFDEQYF | TGCAGCGTTGGTGGAGGGACAGGGGTTTTCGACGAGCAGTACTTC
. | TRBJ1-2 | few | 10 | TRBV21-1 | CASSWTRYTF | TGTGCCAGCAGTTGGACCCGCTACACCTTC
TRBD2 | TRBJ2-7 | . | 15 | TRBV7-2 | CASSPLTSGYDEQYF | TGTGCCAGCAGCCCCCTGACTAGCGGGTACGACGAGCAGTACTTC
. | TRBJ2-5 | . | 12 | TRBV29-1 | CSVVQGSGTQYF | TGCAGCGTGGTTCAGGGCTCCGGGACCCAGTACTTC
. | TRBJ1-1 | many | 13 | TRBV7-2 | CASSLVAGIVAFF | TGTGCCAGCAGCTTAGTAGCAGGGATTGTGGCTTTCTTT
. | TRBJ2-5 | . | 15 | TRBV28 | CASSLVSRNQETQYF | TGTGCCAGCAGTTTGGTCAGCAGAAACCAAGAGACCCAGTACTTC
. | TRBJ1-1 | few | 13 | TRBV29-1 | CSVDTGTYTEAFF | TGCAGCGTGGATACCGGGACTTACACTGAAGCTTTCTTT
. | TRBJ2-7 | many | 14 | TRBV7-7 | CASSSHRGGNEQYF | TGTGCTAGCAGCTCACACAGGGGAGGCAACGAGCAGTACTTC
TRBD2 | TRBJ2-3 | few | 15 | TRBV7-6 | CASSLLAGGFDTQYF | TGTGCCAGCAGCTTATTAGCGGGAGGGTTCGATACGCAGTATTTT
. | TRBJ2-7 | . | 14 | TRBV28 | CASSLFPTGREQYF | TGTGCCAGCAGTTTATTTCCGACAGGCCGCGAGCAGTACTTC
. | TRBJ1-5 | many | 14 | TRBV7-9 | CASMDSYSNQPQHF | TGTGCCAGCATGGACAGTTATAGCAATCAGCCCCAGCATTTT
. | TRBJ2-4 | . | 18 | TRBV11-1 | CASRKTSRALGAKNIQYF | TGTGCCAGCAGGAAAACTTCAAGGGCGCTTGGAGCCAAAAACATTCAGTACTTC
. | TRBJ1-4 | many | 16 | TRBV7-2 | CASSWRTASTNEKLFF | TGTGCCAGCAGCTGGCGGACAGCCTCAACTAATGAAAAACTGTTTTTT
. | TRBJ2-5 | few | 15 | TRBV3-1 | CASSPEDGYQETQYF | TGTGCCAGCAGCCCGGAGGACGGGTACCAAGAGACCCAGTACTTC
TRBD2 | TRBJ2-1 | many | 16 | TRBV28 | CASNPLGREGLNEQFF | TGTGCCAGCAACCCCTTAGGGCGGGAGGGCCTCAATGAGCAGTTCTTC
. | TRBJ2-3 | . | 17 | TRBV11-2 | CASSLRSAGLSADTQYF | TGTGCCAGCAGCTTAAGGTCGGCGGGCCTAAGCGCAGATACGCAGTATTTT
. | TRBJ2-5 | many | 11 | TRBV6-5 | CASGGQETQYF | TGTGCCAGCGGGGGCCAAGAGACCCAGTACTTC
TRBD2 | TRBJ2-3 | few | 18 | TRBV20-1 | CSARPGLAELTSTDTQYF | TGCAGTGCTCGACCGGGACTAGCGGAGCTTACTTCCACAGATACGCAGTATTTT
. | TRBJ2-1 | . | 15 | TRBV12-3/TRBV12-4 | CASSLQGGGYNEQFF | TGTGCCAGCAGTCTGCAGGGAGGAGGCTACAATGAGCAGTTCTTC
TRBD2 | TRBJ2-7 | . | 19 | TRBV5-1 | CASGLVPGLAGASGYEQYF | TGCGCCAGCGGCCTGGTCCCGGGACTAGCGGGAGCCTCGGGATACGAGCAGTACTTC
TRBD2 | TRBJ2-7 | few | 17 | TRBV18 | CASSLQGGLAGEGEQYF | TGTGCCAGCTCACTCCAGGGGGGACTAGCGGGAGAAGGCGAGCAGTACTTC
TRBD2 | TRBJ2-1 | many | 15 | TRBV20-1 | CSAISGSTPFDEQFF | TGCAGTGCTATTAGCGGGAGCACCCCCTTTGATGAGCAGTTCTTC
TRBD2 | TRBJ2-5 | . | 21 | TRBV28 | CASSFGQGALGLAGLGETQYF | TGTGCCAGCAGTTTTGGCCAGGGGGCTCTGGGACTAGCGGGGCTCGGGGAGACCCAGTACTTC
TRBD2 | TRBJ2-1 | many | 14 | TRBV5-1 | CASSLAASGTEQFF | TGCGCCAGCAGCTTGGCGGCTAGCGGAACTGAGCAGTTCTTC
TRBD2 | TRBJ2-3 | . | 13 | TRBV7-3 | CASSAQLANTQYF | TGTGCCAGCAGCGCCCAACTAGCGAATACGCAGTATTTT
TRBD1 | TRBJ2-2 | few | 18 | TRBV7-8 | CASSLLWRTGANTGELFF | TGTGCCAGCAGCTTATTATGGAGGACAGGGGCGAACACCGGGGAGCTGTTTTTT
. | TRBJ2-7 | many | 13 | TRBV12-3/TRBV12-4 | CASLNAGGAEQYF | TGTGCCAGCCTAAACGCAGGGGGGGCCGAGCAGTACTTC
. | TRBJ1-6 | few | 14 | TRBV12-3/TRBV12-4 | CASSLVQGGSPLHF | TGTGCCAGCAGTTTAGTACAGGGAGGTTCACCCCTCCACTTT
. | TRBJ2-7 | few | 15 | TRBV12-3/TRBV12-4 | CASSLLDFTSYEQYF | TGTGCCAGCAGCCTACTCGACTTCACCTCCTACGAGCAGTACTTC
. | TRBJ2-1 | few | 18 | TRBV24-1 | CATSATGYPTSSYNEQFF | TGTGCCACCAGCGCAACAGGGTACCCAACCAGCTCCTACAATGAGCAGTTCTTC
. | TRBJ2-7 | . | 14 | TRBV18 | CASSPLGASAEQYF | TGTGCCAGCTCACCACTGGGCGCTAGCGCCGAGCAGTACTTC
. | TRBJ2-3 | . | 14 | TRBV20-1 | CSATGEGSGDTQYF | TGCAGTGCTACCGGTGAGGGAAGTGGGGATACGCAGTATTTT
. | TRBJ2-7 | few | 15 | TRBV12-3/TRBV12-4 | CASSQGAKGTYEQYF | TGTGCCAGCAGCCAAGGGGCTAAAGGCACCTACGAGCAGTACTTC
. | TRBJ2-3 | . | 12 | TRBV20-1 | CSAQPFTDTQYF | TGCAGTGCTCAGCCCTTCACAGATACGCAGTATTTT
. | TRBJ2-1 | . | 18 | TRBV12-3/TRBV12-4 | CTSCLARAGSRSYNEQFF | TGTACCAGCTGTTTAGCGCGGGCCGGGAGTAGGTCCTACAATGAGCAGTTCTTC
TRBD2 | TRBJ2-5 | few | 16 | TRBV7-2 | CASSPGLAGGRETQYF | TGTGCCAGCAGCCCGGGACTAGCGGGAGGGCGGGAGACCCAGTACTTC
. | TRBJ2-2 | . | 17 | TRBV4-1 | CASSLTLQGLNTGELFF | TGCGCCAGCAGCCTAACCCTCCAGGGGCTGAACACCGGGGAGCTGTTTTTT
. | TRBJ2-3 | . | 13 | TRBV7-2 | CASSLLGPGTQYF | TGTGCCAGCAGCCTTCTCGGACCTGGTACGCAGTATTTT
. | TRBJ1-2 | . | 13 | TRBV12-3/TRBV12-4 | CASIRAGNYGYTF | TGTGCCAGCATAAGGGCGGGAAACTATGGCTACACCTTC
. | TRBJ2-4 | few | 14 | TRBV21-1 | CASSKVSGENIQYF | TGTGCCAGCAGCAAAGTGTCAGGGGAGAACATTCAGTACTTC
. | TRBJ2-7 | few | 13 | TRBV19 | CASSMADLYEQYF | TGTGCCAGTAGTATGGCGGACCTCTACGAGCAGTACTTC
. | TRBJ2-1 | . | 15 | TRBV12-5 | CASGPGPTSYNEQFF | TGTGCTAGTGGTCCCGGTCCTACCTCCTACAATGAGCAGTTCTTC
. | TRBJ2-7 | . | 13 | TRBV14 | CASSRVMYYEQYF | TGTGCCAGCAGCCGGGTTATGTACTACGAGCAGTACTTC
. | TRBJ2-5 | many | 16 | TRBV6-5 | CASSYLHGLTGETQYF | TGTGCCAGCAGTTACTTACATGGCCTTACCGGAGAGACCCAGTACTTC
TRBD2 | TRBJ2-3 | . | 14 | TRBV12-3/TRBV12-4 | CASRISGGPYTQYF | TGTGCCAGCAGGATATCGGGAGGGCCGTATACGCAGTATTTT